A selection of T cell receptor beta chains follows, all from one sample in a study of graft-versus-host responses after intestinal transplantation. The assay was immunoSEQ multiplex PCR, and TCRdb's table has in-frame clones only and misses some. Among 20,000 to 25,000 clones listed, roughly four fifths were seen once. This specimen consisted of ileum tissue, obtained 12 days after intestinal transplant. The receptors here all came from a human patient who received an intestinal transplant, so some T cells may come from the graft donor. Each CDR3 is given with its conserved first and last residue. A D gene is named only where the DNA matches it firmly. A clone size is listed for some rows: how often the clone was seen (once, few, many), or a class if it is expanded.

j_call: TRBJ2-5; v_call: TRBV11-1; clone_size: NA; d_call: NA; cdr3_nt: TGTGCCAGCAGCTTAGGTGGAGGGGGCCGGTCCTCGGAGACCCAGTACTTC; cdr3_aa: CASSLGGGGRSSETQYF
j_call: TRBJ2-3; v_call: TRBV15; clone_size: NA; d_call: TRBD2; cdr3_nt: TGTGCCACCAGCAGAGATGGACTAGCGGGGGGAGATACGCAGTATTTT; cdr3_aa: CATSRDGLAGGDTQYF
j_call: TRBJ2-7; v_call: TRBV5-1; clone_size: NA; d_call: TRBD1; cdr3_nt: TGCGCCAGCAGCCCCCGGGACAGGGCTCCTAGCGGCAGCTCCTACGAGCAGTACTTC; cdr3_aa: CASSPRDRAPSGSSYEQYF
j_call: TRBJ2-3; v_call: TRBV14; clone_size: NA; d_call: TRBD2; cdr3_nt: TGTGCCAGCAGCCAGGCATGGGGACTAGCGGGAGTCAGTTGGCGCACAGATACGCAGTATTTT; cdr3_aa: CASSQAWGLAGVSWRTDTQYF
j_call: TRBJ1-5; v_call: TRBV27; clone_size: NA; d_call: NA; cdr3_nt: TGTGCCAGCTCGGCGGGCCCTTATCAGCCCCAGCATTTT; cdr3_aa: CASSAGPYQPQHF
j_call: TRBJ2-3; v_call: TRBV9; clone_size: NA; d_call: TRBD2; cdr3_nt: TGTGCCAGCAGCGTTAGAGCGGGAGGGTTACGAACAGATACGCAGTATTTT; cdr3_aa: CASSVRAGGLRTDTQYF
j_call: TRBJ1-4; v_call: TRBV5-5; clone_size: few; d_call: TRBD1; cdr3_nt: TGTGCCAGCAGCCCAAGGACAGGGTCCGCAACTAATGAAAAACTGTTTTTT; cdr3_aa: CASSPRTGSATNEKLFF
j_call: TRBJ2-1; v_call: TRBV5-1; clone_size: NA; d_call: TRBD2; cdr3_nt: TGCGCCAGCAGCTTGTCAACGGGGGGGCTGGATGAGCAGTTCTTC; cdr3_aa: CASSLSTGGLDEQFF
j_call: TRBJ1-4; v_call: TRBV6-1; clone_size: NA; d_call: NA; cdr3_nt: TGTGCCAGCAGTGATCACAGGGTCAATGAAAAACTGTTTTTT; cdr3_aa: CASSDHRVNEKLFF
j_call: TRBJ1-2; v_call: TRBV7-9; clone_size: few; d_call: NA; cdr3_nt: TGTGCCAGCAGCGGGCAGGGCCTCCCCTATGGCTACACCTTC; cdr3_aa: CASSGQGLPYGYTF
j_call: TRBJ1-1; v_call: TRBV30; clone_size: NA; d_call: NA; cdr3_nt: TGTGCCTGGACTCCGGGAGGCAGGGAGAACACTGAAGCTTTCTTT; cdr3_aa: CAWTPGGRENTEAFF
j_call: TRBJ1-2; v_call: TRBV28; clone_size: NA; d_call: NA; cdr3_nt: TGTGCCAGCCACACGATGTCCTATGGCTACACCTTC; cdr3_aa: CASHTMSYGYTF
j_call: TRBJ2-2; v_call: TRBV29-1; clone_size: NA; d_call: TRBD2; cdr3_nt: TGCAGCGCCCTGACTAGCCCCGGGGAGCTGTTTTTT; cdr3_aa: CSALTSPGELFF
j_call: TRBJ2-5; v_call: TRBV13; clone_size: few; d_call: NA; cdr3_nt: TGTGCCAGCAGCTTAGAGCTAGCGCGGAATCTAGACCAAGAGACCCAGTACTTC; cdr3_aa: CASSLELARNLDQETQYF
j_call: TRBJ1-1; v_call: TRBV28; clone_size: NA; d_call: NA; cdr3_nt: TGTGCCAGCACCATGAACACTGAAGCTTTCTTT; cdr3_aa: CASTMNTEAFF
j_call: TRBJ2-7; v_call: TRBV13; clone_size: NA; d_call: TRBD2; cdr3_nt: TGTGCCAGCAGCTTAGGGGGAGGGGAGCAGTACTTC; cdr3_aa: CASSLGGGEQYF
j_call: TRBJ1-6; v_call: TRBV6-6; clone_size: few; d_call: NA; cdr3_nt: TGTGCCAGCAGTTACTCGGGGGGGGGTTCACCCCTCCACTTT; cdr3_aa: CASSYSGGGSPLHF
j_call: TRBJ2-2; v_call: TRBV7-3; clone_size: NA; d_call: NA; cdr3_nt: TGTGCCAGCAGCCCCGGCGGGACCCCTCGCGAGCTGTTTTTT; cdr3_aa: CASSPGGTPRELFF
j_call: TRBJ1-5; v_call: TRBV27; clone_size: NA; d_call: NA; cdr3_nt: TGTGCCAGCAGTCCGAGACAGATGCATCAGCCCCAGCATTTT; cdr3_aa: CASSPRQMHQPQHF
j_call: TRBJ2-4; v_call: TRBV7-9; clone_size: NA; d_call: TRBD2; cdr3_nt: TGTGCCAGCAGCCAAGGACTAGCGGGGGACATTCAGTACTTC; cdr3_aa: CASSQGLAGDIQYF
j_call: TRBJ2-2; v_call: TRBV9; clone_size: NA; d_call: NA; cdr3_nt: TGTGCCAGCAGCGCAACAGGGAAAGATCGTGTAGAGCGGGAGCTGTTTTTT; cdr3_aa: CASSATGKDRVERELFF
j_call: TRBJ2-7; v_call: TRBV18; clone_size: once; d_call: NA; cdr3_nt: TGTGCCAGCTCACCTAGGGGGTCATACGAGCAGTACTTC; cdr3_aa: CASSPRGSYEQYF
j_call: TRBJ1-4; v_call: TRBV13; clone_size: NA; d_call: NA; cdr3_nt: TGTGCCAGCAGCTTGGGAGCAACTAATGAAAAACTGTTTTTT; cdr3_aa: CASSLGATNEKLFF
j_call: TRBJ2-7; v_call: TRBV10-3; clone_size: NA; d_call: TRBD1; cdr3_nt: TGTGCCATACGGCCGGGACAGGGCCCATCCGAGCAGTACTTC; cdr3_aa: CAIRPGQGPSEQYF
j_call: TRBJ1-1; v_call: TRBV7-9; clone_size: once; d_call: TRBD1; cdr3_nt: TGTGCCAGCAGCTTCGCCGACAGGACAGGGAACACTGAAGCTTTCTTT; cdr3_aa: CASSFADRTGNTEAFF
j_call: TRBJ1-2; v_call: TRBV12-5; clone_size: NA; d_call: NA; cdr3_nt: TGTGCTAGTGGTTCTGGAGGGGCTAACTATGGCTACACCTTC; cdr3_aa: CASGSGGANYGYTF
j_call: TRBJ1-5; v_call: TRBV18; clone_size: NA; d_call: NA; cdr3_nt: TGTGCCAGCTCACCGTTGGGGCCCCTCGATCAGCCCCAGCATTTT; cdr3_aa: CASSPLGPLDQPQHF
j_call: TRBJ2-7; v_call: TRBV11-3; clone_size: NA; d_call: TRBD1; cdr3_nt: TGTGCCAGCAGCTCGACGTCCGGGACAGGGTCCTACGAGCAGTACTTC; cdr3_aa: CASSSTSGTGSYEQYF
j_call: TRBJ2-1; v_call: TRBV18; clone_size: NA; d_call: TRBD2; cdr3_nt: TGTGCCAGCTCGGGACTGGCGGGGGGCAATGAGCAGTTCTTC; cdr3_aa: CASSGLAGGNEQFF
j_call: TRBJ1-5; v_call: TRBV6-6; clone_size: NA; d_call: TRBD1; cdr3_nt: TGTGCCAGCTTACGGACAGGGCGTAGTGAGCAGCCCCAGCATTTT; cdr3_aa: CASLRTGRSEQPQHF
j_call: TRBJ2-7; v_call: TRBV9; clone_size: NA; d_call: TRBD2; cdr3_nt: TGTGCCAGCAGCAAATCCGGGACTAGCGGCTACGAGCAGTACTTC; cdr3_aa: CASSKSGTSGYEQYF
j_call: TRBJ1-1; v_call: TRBV7-9; clone_size: NA; d_call: NA; cdr3_nt: TGTGCCAGCAGGCCAGGACTGTCCACTGAAGCTTTCTTT; cdr3_aa: CASRPGLSTEAFF
j_call: TRBJ1-4; v_call: TRBV5-4; clone_size: NA; d_call: TRBD1; cdr3_nt: TGTGCCAGCAGCTCCGGGACAGGGGCATATGCAACTAATGAAAAACTGTTTTTT; cdr3_aa: CASSSGTGAYATNEKLFF
j_call: TRBJ1-1; v_call: TRBV11-3; clone_size: NA; d_call: NA; cdr3_nt: TGTGCCAGCAGCTTAGTGGTGGCGGAGAACACTGAAGCTTTCTTT; cdr3_aa: CASSLVVAENTEAFF
j_call: TRBJ2-7; v_call: TRBV11-2; clone_size: NA; d_call: TRBD1; cdr3_nt: TGTGCCAGCAGCTTAGCCGGGACAGGGAGTTTCTACGAGCAGTACTTC; cdr3_aa: CASSLAGTGSFYEQYF
j_call: TRBJ1-4; v_call: TRBV6-1; clone_size: NA; d_call: TRBD1; cdr3_nt: TGTGCCAGCAGACTACAGGGGGCTTGGGAAAAACTGTTTTTT; cdr3_aa: CASRLQGAWEKLFF
j_call: TRBJ2-1; v_call: TRBV27; clone_size: NA; d_call: TRBD2; cdr3_nt: TGTGCCAGCAGGCTGGGGACTAGCGGCCTGTGGAATGAGCAGTTCTTC; cdr3_aa: CASRLGTSGLWNEQFF
j_call: TRBJ2-5; v_call: TRBV6-1; clone_size: NA; d_call: NA; cdr3_nt: TGTGCCAGCGACCCCTGGGGCAAGAAAGAGACCCAGTACTTC; cdr3_aa: CASDPWGKKETQYF
j_call: TRBJ1-2; v_call: TRBV2; clone_size: NA; d_call: NA; cdr3_nt: TGTGCCAGCAGTGAACAGAGGGGGATTTCCTATGGCTACACCTTC; cdr3_aa: CASSEQRGISYGYTF
j_call: TRBJ2-7; v_call: TRBV6-1; clone_size: NA; d_call: NA; cdr3_nt: TGTGCCAGCAGGATGGATGAGAGGGCAGTCTACGAGCAGTACTTC; cdr3_aa: CASRMDERAVYEQYF
j_call: TRBJ2-3; v_call: TRBV7-2; clone_size: NA; d_call: TRBD2; cdr3_nt: TGTGCCAGCAGCTTAGCGATAGCGGGAGTGGGGGATACGCAGTATTTT; cdr3_aa: CASSLAIAGVGDTQYF
j_call: TRBJ2-3; v_call: TRBV2; clone_size: few; d_call: TRBD2; cdr3_nt: TGTGCCAGCAGTGAAGGGGCGGGGGGCACAGATACGCAGTATTTT; cdr3_aa: CASSEGAGGTDTQYF
j_call: TRBJ2-7; v_call: TRBV4-2; clone_size: NA; d_call: NA; cdr3_nt: TGTGCCAGCAGCCCTCGAGAGGGTGAGAACGAGCAGTACTTC; cdr3_aa: CASSPREGENEQYF
j_call: TRBJ2-7; v_call: TRBV7-6; clone_size: few; d_call: NA; cdr3_nt: TGTGCCAGCAGCTTAGGCAGGATCTACGAGCAGTACTTC; cdr3_aa: CASSLGRIYEQYF
j_call: TRBJ2-1; v_call: TRBV29-1; clone_size: NA; d_call: TRBD2; cdr3_nt: TGCAGCGTTGCCCGTCTAGCGGACTACAATGAGCAGTTCTTC; cdr3_aa: CSVARLADYNEQFF
j_call: TRBJ2-7; v_call: TRBV5-4; clone_size: NA; d_call: TRBD2; cdr3_nt: TGTGCCAGCAGCCATGGAGCGGGAGGCTCCTACGAGCAGTACTTC; cdr3_aa: CASSHGAGGSYEQYF
j_call: TRBJ1-2; v_call: TRBV7-6; clone_size: NA; d_call: NA; cdr3_nt: TGTGCCAGCAGCTTAGGCGAGACAGAGGGGGACTATGGCTACACCTTC; cdr3_aa: CASSLGETEGDYGYTF
j_call: TRBJ2-3; v_call: TRBV18; clone_size: once; d_call: NA; cdr3_nt: TGTGCCAGCTCACCAGACTCCTCGGGGGCAGATACGCAGTATTTT; cdr3_aa: CASSPDSSGADTQYF
j_call: TRBJ2-1; v_call: TRBV27; clone_size: few; d_call: NA; cdr3_nt: TGTGCCAGCAGCCCTTGGCCATACAATGAGCAGTTCTTC; cdr3_aa: CASSPWPYNEQFF
j_call: TRBJ1-6; v_call: TRBV2; clone_size: NA; d_call: NA; cdr3_nt: TGTGCCAGCAGTGCGGTAAATAATCCACCCCTCCACTTT; cdr3_aa: CASSAVNNPPLHF
j_call: TRBJ2-1; v_call: TRBV6-1; clone_size: NA; d_call: NA; cdr3_nt: TGTGCCAGCAGTGAAGCGGGAGGAACCTACAATGAGCAGTTCTTC; cdr3_aa: CASSEAGGTYNEQFF
j_call: TRBJ2-7; v_call: TRBV6-5; clone_size: NA; d_call: TRBD2; cdr3_nt: TGTGCCAGCAGTATCTTAGCGGGGGGAGGCGAGCAGTACTTC; cdr3_aa: CASSILAGGGEQYF
j_call: TRBJ2-6; v_call: TRBV2; clone_size: NA; d_call: NA; cdr3_nt: TGTGCCAGCAGTCTCCTCAGGACTGGGGCCAACGTCCTGACTTTC; cdr3_aa: CASSLLRTGANVLTF
j_call: TRBJ2-3; v_call: TRBV4-2; clone_size: NA; d_call: TRBD2; cdr3_nt: TGTGCCAGCACCCCTACGCGGGGGGACGGCACAGATACGCAGTATTTT; cdr3_aa: CASTPTRGDGTDTQYF
j_call: TRBJ2-1; v_call: TRBV9; clone_size: few; d_call: NA; cdr3_nt: TGTGCCAGCAGCGTTTGGGGGCCCAATGAGCAGTTCTTC; cdr3_aa: CASSVWGPNEQFF